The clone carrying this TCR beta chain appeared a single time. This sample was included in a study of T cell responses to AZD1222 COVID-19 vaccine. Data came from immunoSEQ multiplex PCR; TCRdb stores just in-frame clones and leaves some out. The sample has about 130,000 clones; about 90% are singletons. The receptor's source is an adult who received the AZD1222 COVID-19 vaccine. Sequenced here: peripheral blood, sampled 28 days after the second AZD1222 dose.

The DNA for the CDR3 is TGTGCCAGCAGCTTGGGTCAGAGAAACACCATATATTTT. This sequence encodes CASSLGQRNTIYF. The gene calls are TRBV5-6 and TRBJ1-3; D is undetermined. The CDR3 is made up of 13 amino acids. Germline V gene sequence: CDR1 SGHDT, CDR2 YYEEEE. The V gene lost 0 bases and the J gene lost 5 bases, with 6 bases spanning the gap.